What follows are 14 T cell receptor beta chains derived from one specimen sequenced in a study of shared clonotypes between healthy human individuals. The assay was immunoSEQ multiplex PCR, and TCRdb's table has in-frame clones only and misses some. The data contain under 2,500,000 clones, more than 90% of them singletons. Material for sequencing was naive CD4+ T cells sorted from blood. Subset specified: CD45RA+ positively selected. These receptors all stem from a man aged 18 to 29 in good health.

Turning to this clone: Other DNA sequences of this sample code for an identical CDR3. The chain recombines TRBV5-1 with TRBJ1-2, with D tentatively TRBD1 (5 bases). V was pared by 4 bases and J by 3 bases, with 10 bases between. Germline V gene data show CDR1 as SGHRS and CDR2 as YFSETQ. This CDR3 contains 13 residues. The CDR3 loop reads CASSATGDYGYTF. DNA for the CDR3: TGCGCCAGCAGCGCGACGGGGGACTATGGCTACACCTTC.

This clone is a singleton in its sample. Different DNA sequences within this sample yield the same CDR3. The chain links TRBV2 to TRBJ1-2; possible D gene TRBD1, 5 bases. The CDR3 runs to 13 residues. Trimming took off 2 bases at V and 7 bases at J, with 11 bases between the two ends. The V gene's germline CDR1 is SNHLY and CDR2 FYNNEI. The CDR3 nucleotides read TGTGCCAGCAGTGAACGCCAGGGTGGTGGCTACACCTTC. Protein sequence: CASSERQGGGYTF.

This chain uses TRBV7-9 with TRBJ2-1; a weak D match, TRBD2 (5 bases). This CDR3 has 15 residues. CDR1 and CDR2 (germline): SEHNR, FQNEAQ (reference sequence). Deletions cut 0 bases from V and 8 bases from J, with 14 bases between. The CDR3 reads CASSLAGIAKDEQFF. The CDR3 DNA is TGTGCCAGCAGCTTAGCGGGGATAGCGAAGGATGAGCAGTTCTTC.

The rearrangement links TRBV4-1 to TRBJ1-1; the match to TRBD1 covers 7 bases. Germline trimming cut 4 bases from V and 1 base from J; bases unmatched to any gene: 3. This CDR3 has 14 amino acids. Germline-derived CDR1 and CDR2 are MGHRA and YSYEKL. The CDR3 DNA is TGCGCCAGCAGCCGGGGACAGACGAACACTGAAGCTTTCTTT. Protein product: CASSRGQTNTEAFF.

The chain couples TRBV29-1 to TRBJ2-3; D call uncertain. The germline V and J ends were trimmed by 5 bases and 0 bases, with 15 bases remaining between them. The germline V gene encodes CDR1 SQVTM and CDR2 ANQGSEA. The length of the CDR3 is 15 residues. The CDR3, as DNA: TGCAGCGTTATATGGGTCTGGCGTAGCACAGATACGCAGTATTTT. Protein product: CSVIWVWRSTDTQYF.

The genes are TRBV5-1 and TRBJ1-6; TRBD1 matches at 8 bases. With V trimmed by 0 bases and J by 7 bases, 6 bases remained unmatched. This CDR3 contains 16 residues. The germline V gene has CDR1 SGHRS and CDR2 YFSETQ. The CDR3, as DNA: TGCGCCAGCAGCTTGGTTCAGGGGGCTCAAAATTCACCCCTCCACTTT. This sequence encodes CASSLVQGAQNSPLHF.

V and J are TRBV5-1 and TRBJ1-1; D ambiguous. The CDR3 runs 14 residues. Trimming shortened V by 2 bases and J by 3 bases, and 11 bases separated the two germline ends. Germline lookup yields CDR1 SGHRS and CDR2 YFSETQ. Here the CDR3 DNA reads TGCGCCAGCAGCTTCGGCAGAACTCACACTGAAGCTTTCTTT. It specifies CASSFGRTHTEAFF. The full variable domain, in which reference TRBV5-1 and TRBJ1-1 provide the parts outside the CDR3, is KAGVTQTPRYLIKTRGQQVTLSCSPISGHRSVSWYQQTPGQGLQFLFEYFSETQRNKGNFPGRFSGRQFSNSRSEMNVSTLELGDSALYLCASSFGRTHTEAFFGQGTRLTVV.

For this clone: Other DNA sequences in the same sample also yield this CDR3. V usage is TRBV15 and J usage is TRBJ1-4; no clear D gene. Germline V CDR1 and CDR2: LNHNV, YYDKDF (reference sequence). V was clipped by 0 bases and J by 0 bases, with 5 bases between them. This CDR3 contains 15 residues. CDR3 nucleotides: TGTGCCACCAGCAGAGATCCTGCAACTAATGAAAAACTGTTTTTT. Residues: CATSRDPATNEKLFF.

The chain combines TRBV2 with TRBJ2-3; D is undetermined. Trimming took off 7 bases at V and 5 bases at J, with 13 bases between the two ends. Germline V gene lookup returns CDR1 SNHLY and CDR2 FYNNEI. The length of the CDR3 is 13 residues. The CDR3 here is CASTPRGEDTQYF. CDR3 bases: TGTGCCAGCACACCCCGAGGAGAAGATACGCAGTATTTT.

The chain carries TRBV11-2 and TRBJ1-1; no firm D call. CDR3 length: 15 residues. Germline CDR1 reads SGHAT; CDR2 reads FQNNGV. Trimming took off 1 base at V and 0 bases at J, with 9 bases between the two ends. In DNA, the CDR3 is TGTGCCAGCAGCTTAGTGGTGGGAGTGAACACTGAAGCTTTCTTT. Its protein product is CASSLVVGVNTEAFF.

The V call is TRBV7-9, the J call TRBJ2-7, with TRBD1 matching over 12 bases. Germline V CDR1 and CDR2: SEHNR, FQNEAQ (reference sequence). V shed 5 bases and J 3 bases; nucleotides not matched to a gene: 5. This CDR3 has 15 residues. The CDR3 coding sequence is TGTGCCAGCAGCCTTGGGACAGGGGGCCGCTACGAGCAGTACTTC. It translates to CASSLGTGGRYEQYF.

V is TRBV6-5 and J is TRBJ2-3; no definite D call. The CDR3 is 14 residues long. The V gene's germline CDR1 is MNHEY and CDR2 SVGAGI. Trimming took off 2 bases at V and 0 bases at J, with 6 bases between the two ends. CDR3 DNA sequence: TGTGCCAGCAGTTACACCCCTAGCACAGATACGCAGTATTTT. Its protein is CASSYTPSTDTQYF.

The sample holds one count of this clone. The CDR3 loop reads CAWSHPPVWQDSGNTIYF. The CDR3 DNA sequence: TGTGCCTGGAGTCACCCCCCTGTATGGCAGGACTCTGGAAACACCATATATTTT. The genes are TRBV30 and TRBJ1-3; D call uncertain. Trimming pared 2 bases from V and 0 bases from J, leaving 20 bases between. Per germline, CDR1 GTSNPN and CDR2 SVGIG (reference sequence). This CDR3 is 18 amino acids long.

The J gene is TRBJ1-4, the V gene TRBV9; D is perhaps TRBD1 (5 bases). CDR3 length: 15 residues. Germline CDR1 and CDR2: SGDLS and YYNGEE. Trimming took off 4 bases at V and 8 bases at J, with 18 bases between the two ends. CDR3 in DNA: TGTGCCAGCAGCTCAGAGACGGGGCAGGGAGAAAAACTGTTTTTT. Its translation: CASSSETGQGEKLFF.